The clone carrying this TCR beta chain showed up just a few times. Its antigen remains unknown. In the PCR, 60 Vbeta and 13 Jbeta primers were used. Produced via immunoSEQ multiplex PCR; TCRdb's table is partial and in-frame only. The sample has roughly 100,000 clones; roughly 71% are singletons. This record comes from a study of cytomegalovirus exposure and HLA in healthy donors. V shed 1 base, J shed 4 bases, and the junction held 2 bases outside the gene matches. This CDR3 has 15 residues. Per germline, CDR1 SGHKS and CDR2 YYEKEE (reference sequence). Study-level results: A few of the chains that were CMV-associated were confirmed in vitro to be specific for CMV antigens. Later, TCR association rates were found to vary by HLA locus, highest for DRB1 and lowest for HLA-C. The listing of 160 or so TCR beta chains classed them as cytomegalovirus-associated. Reports described diagnosis of cytomegalovirus status by the classifier as highly specific and sensitive.

This clonotype was obtained from a woman aged 18-30 years in good health and CMV-seropositive. The gene calls are TRBV5-5 and TRBJ2-1; 10 bases agree with TRBD2. Sequenced material: PBMCs. CDR3 amino acids: CASSLLAGAYNEQFF. CDR3 bases: TGTGCCAGCAGCTTGCTAGCGGGGGCTTACAATGAGCAGTTCTTC.